The rows below give T cell receptor beta chains drawn from one sample of a study of Ad26.COV2.S vaccination and SARS-CoV-2 variants. Only in-frame clones appear in the TCRdb table, and some are missing; sequencing was by immunoSEQ multiplex PCR. The sample lists roughly 700,000 clones, roughly nine tenths occurring once. The sample in question was peripheral blood, obtained in a trial of Ad26.COV2.S vaccine versus placebo. The receptors derive from a person between 18 and 65 years old who received the Ad26.COV2.S COVID-19 vaccine or a placebo. Both conserved end residues are part of each CDR3. A D gene is named only where the DNA matches it firmly. A clone size is listed for some rows: how often the clone was seen (once, few, many), or a class if it is expanded.

TRBV6-6	-	TRBJ1-5	-	TGTGCCAGCAGTTCGCCTACAGAATATAGCAATCAGCCCCAGCATTTT	CASSSPTEYSNQPQHF
TRBV19	TRBD2	TRBJ2-7	-	TGTGCCAGTAGCATCCTAGCGGGAGAGCAGTACTTC	CASSILAGEQYF
TRBV19	TRBD2	TRBJ2-1	-	TGTGCCAGTAGAGTAGCGGGAGGACCCTACAATGAGCAGTTCTTC	CASRVAGGPYNEQFF
TRBV11-2	-	TRBJ2-7	-	TGTGCCAGCAGCTTAGCCGGGCAGCTAGCGAGTTACGAGCAGTACTTC	CASSLAGQLASYEQYF
TRBV5-1	TRBD1	TRBJ2-1	-	TGCGCCAGCAGCTTGGGCCAGGGGGCAGGGGATGAGCAGTTCTTC	CASSLGQGAGDEQFF
TRBV7-2	-	TRBJ1-1	once	TGTGCCAGCAGCGCCCAAGCAGTCTTTCGGGCTTTCTTT	CASSAQAVFRAFF
TRBV24-1	TRBD1	TRBJ1-3	-	TGTGCCACCAGTGATTCAGGGGGCGGAAACACCATATATTTT	CATSDSGGGNTIYF
TRBV21-1	-	TRBJ1-4	-	TGTGCCAGCAGCCAAATGAACGCCGCGGACATGAGGGTAAATGAAAAACTGTTTTTT	CASSQMNAADMRVNEKLFF
TRBV6-2/TRBV6-3	-	TRBJ1-2	-	TGTGCCAGCAGTTACGGAGGCTATGGCTACACCTTC	CASSYGGYGYTF
TRBV2	-	TRBJ2-7	-	TGTGCCAGCAGGTTGGGCCCATCCTACGAGCAGTACTTC	CASRLGPSYEQYF
TRBV3-1/TRBV3-2	-	TRBJ1-1	few	TGTGCCAGCAGCCGGGGAATCACTGAAGCTTTCTTT	CASSRGITEAFF
TRBV2	TRBD2	TRBJ2-5	-	TGTGCCAGCACCGCGACTAGCGGTAGACAAGAGACCCAGTACTTC	CASTATSGRQETQYF
TRBV14	TRBD2	TRBJ2-1	-	TGTGCCAGCAGGCCTCTAGGCGGGGGGGATTACAATGAGCAGTTCTTC	CASRPLGGGDYNEQFF
TRBV18	-	TRBJ2-5	once	TGTGCCAGCACCCGACAGAGTCAAGAGACCCAGTACTTC	CASTRQSQETQYF
TRBV6-5	-	TRBJ2-5	-	TGTGCCAGCAGCCGTAAGGGTGTGGCCGAAGAGACCCAGTACTTC	CASSRKGVAEETQYF
TRBV3-1/TRBV3-2	TRBD2	TRBJ2-1	-	TGTGCCAGCAGCCAAGATTATGCTAGCGGGAGGGCCAATGAGCAGTTCTTC	CASSQDYASGRANEQFF
TRBV5-1	TRBD1	TRBJ2-5	-	TGCGCCAGCAGCGGGACAGGGGCGAGGGAGACCCAGTACTTC	CASSGTGARETQYF
TRBV10-3	-	TRBJ2-2	-	TGTGCCATCAGTGAGCAGGTGGGCACGAACACCGGGGAGCTGTTTTTT	CAISEQVGTNTGELFF
TRBV7-2	-	TRBJ1-6	once	TGTGCCAGCAGCTTAGCCAGGGGCAGCTCCTATAATTCACCCCTCCACTTT	CASSLARGSSYNSPLHF
TRBV7-9	-	TRBJ1-1	-	TGTGCCAGCAGCATCAGTAGTGACGCGGCTTTCTTT	CASSISSDAAFF
TRBV6-6	-	TRBJ2-7	-	TGTGCCAGCAGTTATAACGTTTACGAGCAGTACTTC	CASSYNVYEQYF
TRBV6-6	TRBD1	TRBJ2-7	-	TGTGCCAGCAGTTACTCGTCCGACAGGGACGACGAGCAGTACTTC	CASSYSSDRDDEQYF
TRBV2	-	TRBJ1-5	-	TGTGCCAGCTCCCGGGGGGAAAATCAGCCCCAGCATTTT	CASSRGENQPQHF
TRBV4-2	TRBD2	TRBJ2-3	-	TGTGCCAGCAGCCAAAAAGCGGGGGGGACCACAGATACGCAGTATTTT	CASSQKAGGTTDTQYF
TRBV29-1	-	TRBJ2-3	once	TGCAGCGTTAGAACATCCGATACGCAGTATTTT	CSVRTSDTQYF
TRBV5-6	-	TRBJ1-5	few	TGTGCCAGCAGCTGGGCGGGCAGGGGTCAGCCCCAGCATTTT	CASSWAGRGQPQHF
TRBV6-5	TRBD1	TRBJ1-2	-	TGTGCCAGCAGTTATGACAGGGGAAATGGCTACACCTTC	CASSYDRGNGYTF
TRBV12-3/TRBV12-4	-	TRBJ2-7	-	TGTGCCAGCAGTTACCTGACAGCTAGGGAGCAGTACTTC	CASSYLTAREQYF
TRBV19	TRBD1	TRBJ1-1	-	TGTGCCAGTAGCCTGACAGGGCACACTGAAGCTTTCTTT	CASSLTGHTEAFF
TRBV18	-	TRBJ2-7	-	TGTGCCAGCTCCGCCCAATTGGACTACGAGCAGTACTTC	CASSAQLDYEQYF
TRBV4-3	TRBD1	TRBJ1-2	-	TGCGCCAGCAGCCAAGGTCCTGGCGCGGACAGGTTGGTTGGCTACACCTTC	CASSQGPGADRLVGYTF
TRBV27	TRBD2	TRBJ2-3	-	TGTGCCAGCAGTTTTAGCGGGGATACGCAGTATTTT	CASSFSGDTQYF
TRBV6-1	TRBD2	TRBJ2-1	-	TGTGCCAGCAGTGGCCGCCGAGCGGGAGGGACTTACAATGAGCAGTTCTTC	CASSGRRAGGTYNEQFF
TRBV7-2	-	TRBJ2-3	-	TGTGCCAGCAGCGAGGGGGTTCGCACAGATACGCAGTATTTT	CASSEGVRTDTQYF
TRBV18	-	TRBJ1-1	-	TGTGCCAGCTCCCCGGACTACGCGACTATGAACACTGAAGCTTTCTTT	CASSPDYATMNTEAFF
TRBV5-1	TRBD2	TRBJ2-3	-	TGCGCCAGCAGCTTGAACCTAGCGGGAGACACAGATACGCAGTATTTT	CASSLNLAGDTDTQYF
TRBV6-5	TRBD2	TRBJ2-7	-	TGTGCCAGCAGCAGTAGCGGGAGCTCCTACGAGCAGTACTTC	CASSSSGSSYEQYF
TRBV6-5	TRBD1	TRBJ2-7	few	TGTGCCAGCAGTTACTCGGTTGGACAGGGGGCCTACGAGCAGTACTTC	CASSYSVGQGAYEQYF
TRBV4-2	TRBD1	TRBJ1-2	few	TGTGCCAGCAGCCAAGGGGACAGTCGTTATGGCTACACCTTC	CASSQGDSRYGYTF